This note documents a single T cell receptor (beta chain) sequence. Its antigen remains unknown. Sequencing targeted expressed TCRB transcripts, as all isolated RNA had been reverse transcribed. This table comes from immunoSEQ multiplex PCR, and its TCRdb copy is limited to in-frame clones, with some not included. The repertoire holds over 600,000 clones, with roughly an eighth as singletons. This CDR3 has 15 amino acids. Germline CDR1 reads SGHTA; CDR2 reads FQGTGA. The junction had 3 bases not matched to a gene; V was cut back by 5 bases and J by 0 bases. This specimen comes from a study of beta chain features in type 1 diabetes. Whole-study results and caveats: Within each of all four CD4+ subsets, Type 1 diabetes patients had TCRB CDR3s that were moderately but significantly shorter.

The sequence was obtained from a young man with type 1 diabetes. This sequence joins TRBV7-3 and TRBJ1-1, with TRBD1 matching 10 bases. Sample: naive CD4+ T cells from blood. The CDR3: CASSGTGDMNTEAFF. The CDR3 DNA follows: TGTGCCAGCAGCGGGACAGGGGATATGAACACTGAAGCTTTCTTT.